The present TCR beta chain was sequenced within a study of T cells in women clearing cervical HPV infection. Germline V gene lookup returns CDR1 LNHDA and CDR2 SQIVND (reference sequence). This CDR3 region has 16 residues. As for this clone: The read ends 3 residues before the CDR3 terminus; that terminus is restored from the germline J gene.

Data came from immunoSEQ multiplex PCR; TCRdb stores just in-frame clones and leaves some out. The sample includes approximately 39,000 clones. Sequencing was done on a sample of blood buffy coat. This clonotype originated in a woman aged 18-70 years with a cervical HPV16 infection that either progressed to CIN3+ or cleared (not recorded which). This chain links TRBV19 with TRBJ1-2; 9 positions agree with TRBD1. CDR3 bases read: TGTGCCAGTAGTATAACGCCGGGACAGGGAACAGATACC. Translating gives CASSITPGQGTDT. The CDR3, in full, reads CASSITPGQGTDTYTF.